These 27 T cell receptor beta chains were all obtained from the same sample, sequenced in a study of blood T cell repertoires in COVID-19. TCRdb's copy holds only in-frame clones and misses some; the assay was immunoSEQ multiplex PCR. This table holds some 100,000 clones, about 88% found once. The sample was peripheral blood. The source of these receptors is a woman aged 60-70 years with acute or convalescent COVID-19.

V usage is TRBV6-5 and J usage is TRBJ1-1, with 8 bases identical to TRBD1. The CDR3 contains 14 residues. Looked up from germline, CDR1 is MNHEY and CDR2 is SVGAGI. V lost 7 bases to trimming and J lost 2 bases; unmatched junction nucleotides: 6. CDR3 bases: TGTGCCAGCACCGGGACAGGCTTAAACACTGAAGCTTTCTTT. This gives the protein CASTGTGLNTEAFF.

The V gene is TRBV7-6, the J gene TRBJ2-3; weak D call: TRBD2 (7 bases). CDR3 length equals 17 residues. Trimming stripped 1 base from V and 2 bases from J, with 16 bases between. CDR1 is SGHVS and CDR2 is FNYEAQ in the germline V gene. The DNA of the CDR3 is TGTGCCAGCAGCTTAGGAAGTTCCGGGGGGCCCACAGATACGCAGTATTTT. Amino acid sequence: CASSLGSSGGPTDTQYF.

CDR3 loop: CASSLYSRGGDYGYTF. CDR3 DNA: TGTGCCAGCAGCTTATACTCTAGGGGGGGCGACTATGGCTACACCTTC. The V call is TRBV7-8, the J call TRBJ1-2, with a weak D call TRBD1 (6 bases). Germline-derived CDR1 and CDR2 are SGHVS and FQNEAQ. With 2 bases removed from V and 3 bases from J, the gap between germline ends came to 16 bases. The CDR3 loop spans 16 amino acids.

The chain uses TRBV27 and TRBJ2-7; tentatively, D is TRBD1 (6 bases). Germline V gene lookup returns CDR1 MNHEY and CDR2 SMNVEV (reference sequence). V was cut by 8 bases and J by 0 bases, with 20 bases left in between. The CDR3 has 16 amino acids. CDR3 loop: CASGPSRTALSYEQYF. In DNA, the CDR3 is TGTGCCAGCGGCCCCTCACGGACAGCCCTCTCCTACGAGCAGTACTTC.

The CDR3 spells CALRSTGASTEAFF. The CDR3 DNA sequence: TGTGCTCTCAGATCGACAGGGGCGAGCACTGAAGCTTTCTTT. The chain joins TRBV7-9 to TRBJ1-1; 8 nucleotides agree with TRBD1. The germline gives CDR1 SEHNR, CDR2 FQNEAQ (reference sequence). This CDR3 is 14 amino acids long.

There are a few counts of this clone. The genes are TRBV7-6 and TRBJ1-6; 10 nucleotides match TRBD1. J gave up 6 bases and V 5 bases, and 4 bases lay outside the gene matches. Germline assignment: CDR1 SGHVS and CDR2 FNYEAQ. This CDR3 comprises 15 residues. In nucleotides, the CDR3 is TGTGCCAGCAGCAACCGGGACAGGGGTAATTCACCCCTCCACTTT. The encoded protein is CASSNRDRGNSPLHF.

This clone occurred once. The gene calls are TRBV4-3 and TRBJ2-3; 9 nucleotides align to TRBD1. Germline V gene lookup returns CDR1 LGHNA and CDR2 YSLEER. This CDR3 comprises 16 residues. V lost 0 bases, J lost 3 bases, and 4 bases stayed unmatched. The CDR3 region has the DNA TGCGCCAGCAGCCAAGATACGGGACAGGGAACAGATACGCAGTATTTT. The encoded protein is CASSQDTGQGTDTQYF.

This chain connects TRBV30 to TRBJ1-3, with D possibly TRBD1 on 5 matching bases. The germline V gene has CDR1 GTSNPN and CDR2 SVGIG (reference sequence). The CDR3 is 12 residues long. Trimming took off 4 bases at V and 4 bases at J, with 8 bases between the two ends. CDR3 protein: CAWTGSGNTIYF. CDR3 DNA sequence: TGTGCCTGGACAGGGTCCGGAAACACCATATATTTT.

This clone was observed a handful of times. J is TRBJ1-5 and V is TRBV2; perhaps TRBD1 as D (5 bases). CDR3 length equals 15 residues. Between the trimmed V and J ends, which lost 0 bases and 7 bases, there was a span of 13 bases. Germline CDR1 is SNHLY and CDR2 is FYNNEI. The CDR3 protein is CASSEARSGAQPQHF. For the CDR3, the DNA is TGTGCCAGCAGTGAAGCCCGAAGCGGGGCCCAGCCCCAGCATTTT.

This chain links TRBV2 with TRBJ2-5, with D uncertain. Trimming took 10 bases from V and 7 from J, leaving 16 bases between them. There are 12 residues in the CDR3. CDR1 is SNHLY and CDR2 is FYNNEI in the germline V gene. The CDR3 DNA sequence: TGTGCCACCTCTCCGTCGGGTGGGACCCAGTACTTC. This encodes CATSPSGGTQYF.

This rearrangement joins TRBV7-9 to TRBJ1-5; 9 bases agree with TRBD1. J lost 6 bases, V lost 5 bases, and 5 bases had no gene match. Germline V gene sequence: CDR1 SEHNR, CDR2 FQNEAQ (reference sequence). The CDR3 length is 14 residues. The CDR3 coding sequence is TGTGCCAGCAGCCCCGGACAGGGGTCTCAGCCCCAGCATTTT. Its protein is CASSPGQGSQPQHF.

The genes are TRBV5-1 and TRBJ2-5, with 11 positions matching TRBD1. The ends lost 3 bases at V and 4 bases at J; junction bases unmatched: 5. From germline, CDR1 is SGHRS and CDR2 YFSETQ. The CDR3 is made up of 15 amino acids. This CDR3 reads CASSSSGTGGETQYF. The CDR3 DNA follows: TGCGCCAGCAGCTCCTCCGGGACAGGGGGAGAGACCCAGTACTTC.

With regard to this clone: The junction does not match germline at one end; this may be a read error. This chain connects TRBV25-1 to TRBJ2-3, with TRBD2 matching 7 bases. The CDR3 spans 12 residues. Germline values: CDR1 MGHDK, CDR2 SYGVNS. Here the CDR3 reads CASSNSGGIGNF. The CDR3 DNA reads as TGTGCCAGCAGCAACTCCGGGGGGATAGGGAATTTT. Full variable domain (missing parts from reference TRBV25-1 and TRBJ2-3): EADIYQTPRYLVIGTGKKITLECSQTMGHDKMYWYQQDPGMELHLIHYSYGVNSTEKGDLSSESTVSRIRTEHFPLTLESARPSHTSQYLCASSNSGGIGNFGPGTRLTVL.

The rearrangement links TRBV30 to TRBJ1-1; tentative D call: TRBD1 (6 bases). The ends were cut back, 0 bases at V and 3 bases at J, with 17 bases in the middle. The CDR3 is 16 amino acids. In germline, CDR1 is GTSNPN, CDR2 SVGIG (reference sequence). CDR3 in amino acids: CAWSVTGPTTYTEAFF. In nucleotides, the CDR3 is TGTGCCTGGAGTGTTACAGGGCCTACGACCTACACTGAAGCTTTCTTT.

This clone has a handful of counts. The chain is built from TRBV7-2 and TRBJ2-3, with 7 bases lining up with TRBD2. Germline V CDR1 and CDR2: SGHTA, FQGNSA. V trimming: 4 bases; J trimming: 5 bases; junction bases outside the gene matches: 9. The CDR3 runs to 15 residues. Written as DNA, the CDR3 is TGTGCCAGCAGCTCCTTCGGCGGGGGAAAAGATACGCAGTATTTT. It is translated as CASSSFGGGKDTQYF.

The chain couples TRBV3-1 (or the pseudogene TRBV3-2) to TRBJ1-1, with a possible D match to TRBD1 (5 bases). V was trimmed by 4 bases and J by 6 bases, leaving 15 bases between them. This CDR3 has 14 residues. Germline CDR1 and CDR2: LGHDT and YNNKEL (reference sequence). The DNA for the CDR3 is TGTGCCAGCAGCCTTACGACAGCCCAGGCTGAAGCTTTCTTT. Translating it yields CASSLTTAQAEAFF.

CDR3 sequence reads: CSASTTGSTDTQYF. The CDR3 DNA is TGCAGCGCTTCCACGACAGGGAGCACAGATACGCAGTATTTT. This chain connects TRBV29-1 to TRBJ2-3; the match to TRBD1 covers 7 bases. There are 14 residues in the CDR3. The V gene's germline CDR1 is SQVTM and CDR2 ANQGSEA. With V trimmed by 7 bases and J by 0 bases, 7 bases remained unmatched.

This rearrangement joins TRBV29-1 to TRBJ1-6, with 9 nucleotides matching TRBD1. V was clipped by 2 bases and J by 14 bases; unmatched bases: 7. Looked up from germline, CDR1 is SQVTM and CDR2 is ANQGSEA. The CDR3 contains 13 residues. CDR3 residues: CSVEPDRGGALHF. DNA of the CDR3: TGCAGCGTTGAACCGGACAGGGGAGGGGCCCTCCACTTT.

CDR3 nucleotide sequence: TGTGCCAGCAGCTCGCTTCGGACTAGCGGGGGTATGACCCAGTACTTC. It translates to CASSSLRTSGGMTQYF. V is TRBV13 and J is TRBJ2-5; TRBD2 matches at 13 bases. Germline CDR1 reads PRHDT; CDR2 reads FYEKMQ (reference sequence). J was trimmed by 7 bases and V by 4 bases; bases with no gene match: 9. The CDR3 totals 16 residues.

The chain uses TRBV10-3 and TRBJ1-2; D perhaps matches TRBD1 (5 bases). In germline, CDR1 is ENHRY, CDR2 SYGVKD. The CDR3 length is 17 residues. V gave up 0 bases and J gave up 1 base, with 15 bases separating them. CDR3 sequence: CAISESGGGAVNYGYTF. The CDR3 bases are TGTGCCATCAGTGAGTCGGGCGGGGGAGCGGTTAACTATGGCTACACCTTC.

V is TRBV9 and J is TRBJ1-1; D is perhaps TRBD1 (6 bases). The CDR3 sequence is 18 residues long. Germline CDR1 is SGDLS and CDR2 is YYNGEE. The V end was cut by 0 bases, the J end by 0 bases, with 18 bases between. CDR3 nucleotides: TGTGCCAGCAGCGTAGGAGTAGGACAGTCTCGCGTGAACACTGAAGCTTTCTTT. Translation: CASSVGVGQSRVNTEAFF.

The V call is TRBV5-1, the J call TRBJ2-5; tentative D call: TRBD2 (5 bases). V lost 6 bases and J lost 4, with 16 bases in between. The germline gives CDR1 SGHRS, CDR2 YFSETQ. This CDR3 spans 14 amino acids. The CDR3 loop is CASKRSLGGETQYF. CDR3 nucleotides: TGCGCCAGCAAGCGGAGCCTCGGAGGAGAGACCCAGTACTTC.

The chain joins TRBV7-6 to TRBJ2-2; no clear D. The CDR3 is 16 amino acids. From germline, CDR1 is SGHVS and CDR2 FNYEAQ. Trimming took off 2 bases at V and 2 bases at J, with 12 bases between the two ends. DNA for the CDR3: TGTGCCAGCAGCTTAAGAAGGCAGGCTAACACCGGGGAGCTGTTTTTT. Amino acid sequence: CASSLRRQANTGELFF.

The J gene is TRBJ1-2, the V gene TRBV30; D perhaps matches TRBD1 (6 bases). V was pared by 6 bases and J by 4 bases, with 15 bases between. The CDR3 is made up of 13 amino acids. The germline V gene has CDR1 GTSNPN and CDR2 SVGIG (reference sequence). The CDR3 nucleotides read TGTGCCTGCGCCCTGCGGACAGCCTATGGCTACACCTTC. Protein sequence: CACALRTAYGYTF. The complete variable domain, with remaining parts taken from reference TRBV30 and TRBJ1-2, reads SQTIHQWPATLVQPVGSPLSLECTVEGTSNPNLYWYRQAAGRGLQLLFYSVGIGQISSEVPQNLSASRPQDRQFILSSKKLLLSDSGFYLCACALRTAYGYTFGSGTRLTVV.

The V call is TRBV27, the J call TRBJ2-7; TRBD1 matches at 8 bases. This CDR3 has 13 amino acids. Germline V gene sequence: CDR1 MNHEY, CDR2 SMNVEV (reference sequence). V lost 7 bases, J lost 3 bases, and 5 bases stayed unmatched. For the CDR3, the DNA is TGTGCCAGCACCTTGGACAGGGTCTACGAGCAGTACTTC. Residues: CASTLDRVYEQYF.

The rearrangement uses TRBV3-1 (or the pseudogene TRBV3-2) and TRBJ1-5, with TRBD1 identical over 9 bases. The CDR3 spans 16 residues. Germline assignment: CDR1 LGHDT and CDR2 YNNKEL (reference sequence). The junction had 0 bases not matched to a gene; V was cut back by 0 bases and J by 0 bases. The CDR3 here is CASSQETGGSNQPQHF. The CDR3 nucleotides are TGTGCCAGCAGCCAAGAGACAGGGGGTAGCAATCAGCCCCAGCATTTT.

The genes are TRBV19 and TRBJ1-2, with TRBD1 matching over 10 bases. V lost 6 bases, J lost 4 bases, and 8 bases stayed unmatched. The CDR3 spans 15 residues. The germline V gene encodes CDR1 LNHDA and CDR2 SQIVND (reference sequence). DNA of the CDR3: TGTGCCAGTAGAATAATGACAGGGGGCCTCTATGGCTACACCTTC. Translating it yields CASRIMTGGLYGYTF.